This TCR beta chain was identified during a study of shared clonotypes between healthy human individuals (dated by TCRdb to 2018 to 2020). For context, the study as a whole: A couple of women and a few men aged 18 to 49 years were included in the cohort. Leukapheresis yielded between about 0.94 and 9.5 billion PBMCs per donor. For each donor, three plates each were used for CD4 naive and CD4 memory, two plates were used for CD8 naive, and one plate was used for CD8 memory. To estimate repertoire size and how much clonotype sharing occurs between individuals, the study deeply sequenced the blood TCR repertoires of five or six healthy adults. To increase sequencing depth and limit assay-specific biases, different laboratories used diverse techniques to prepare libraries and sequence TCR repertoires. Points the paper makes about the study in general: Pairwise subsampling indicated that sequencing depth was expected to affect the degree of clonotype sharing among donors. Naive subsets generally had larger estimated clonotype richness than memory subsets. Only blood was sampled, and tissue TCR repertoires likely differ from those in blood. When several donors were compared, the shared fraction of clonotypes was around 5% for naive CD4, around 3.5% for naive CD8, more than 2% for memory CD4, and 0.35% to 0.5% for memory CD8. Incomplete sequencing was indicated by rarefaction of sorted-subset datasets, despite the large sequencing depth. Because the study included only a small number of donors, the genetic and exposure-history diversity represented was limited. Compared with non-shared clonotypes, the clonotypes found in all four sorted-subset donors had higher generation probabilities.

CD8 naive samples consisted of CD45RO-negative cells that were positively selected for CCR7, yielding a CD45RA+CCR7+ population without TemRA cells. Healthy HIV-negative adults with no recently reported acute infections or vaccinations were included as donors. All donors were Caucasian adults living in Nashville, Tennessee, USA. After blood collection by leukapheresis, PBMCs were isolated using Ficoll-Histopaque density gradient centrifugation and then cryopreserved in the vapor phase of liquid nitrogen. Analytical flow cytometry was used to check the purity and quantity of every magnetically sorted T cell population. Genomic DNA was isolated from each sorted fraction and quantified by UV absorbance on a Nanodrop 2000c. There are 16 amino acids in the CDR3, from cysteine to phenylalanine inclusive. Only the CDR3 DNA is retained, 48 bases long and in frame from the first base. From the germline V gene, CDR1 is SGHNT and CDR2 is YENEEA. Compared with germline, V lacks 5 bases and J lacks 5 bases; bases without a gene match: 11.

Concerning this clone: Its antigen specificity is not known. Base quality data are lacking; no much larger clone is found one base away.

Using the deep immunoSEQ assay, multiplex PCR amplified TCR CDR3 regions from genomic DNA. Genomic DNA extracted from each cell subset was distributed evenly over all wells of several immunoSEQ 96-well plates, and each plate served as one replicate. For sorted subsets, 200 to 250 ng of genomic DNA, equivalent to 30,000 or so T cell genomes, went into each replicate PCR. The purified libraries were quantified using a Qubit 3.0 fluorometer, sized with a Bioanalyzer 2100, and then quantified again using the KAPA Library Quantification kit. Every immunoSEQ 96-well plate was sequenced on a dedicated single-read 150-cycle Illumina NextSeq 550 flow cell. Regarding the original processing steps: Because only junctional sequences without quality scores were contained in the immunoSEQ output, filtering matching that applied to full-length reads could not be performed. Sequences were annotated with PyIR, a Python wrapper for IgBLAST v1.9, and V/J genes and CDR3 were assigned using IMGT germline references. Reads were removed for weak V/J assignments (E-value above 1e-6), missing CDR3, stop codons, out-of-frame junctions, or ambiguous translated residues. V3J clonotypes were defined as sequences sharing the same inferred V gene, J gene, and CDR3 amino acid sequence. To compute the percentage overlap between repertoires, the number of shared unique clonotypes was divided by the size of the smaller repertoire. RTK rarefaction, the Chao1 estimator, and Recon v2.1 estimates of unobserved clonotypes were used to assess repertoire richness. Generation probabilities were computed with OLGA for all TCRbeta clonotypes obtained by the gDNA method from a few donors. TCRdb took this table from immuneACCESS and kept in-frame rearrangements with V and J called. Such tables lack part of the clones; where checked against another copy, unresolved V genes explain under half of the gap, and the rest is unexplained. V, J and clone size derive from that table, while D and trimming were established from the DNA sequence. This sample gives over 2,000,000 clones in total; 93% of them show up just once. Of the sample, about 1.7% is held by the ten largest clones.

This receptor was identified in a man in his late teens or twenties in good health. Some clones in this sample may be carry-over from other donors' samples. Sequencing used naive CD8+ T cells from PBMCs. Reading the label with the study, this specimen's cell subset or site is: CD45RA+CCR7+. The chain is assembled from TRBV11-3 and TRBJ2-2, and 7 junctional nucleotides match TRBD2. Here the CDR3 is given as CASSRRAGVGTGELFF. At the DNA level, the sequence is TGTGCCAGCAGCCGAAGGGCGGGAGTGGGAACCGGGGAGCTGTTTTTT.